Listed here is a single TCR beta chain. The target antigen is unknown. Individuals who donated were healthy Caucasians from Russia aged about 6 to 90. Researchers report isolating at least 6.5 million PBMCs per sample. These data come from a study of blood T cells in healthy people across ages. Regarding the study as a whole: Greater diversity and more naive CD4+ cells were seen in long-lived donors than in aged donors.

Trimming cost V 6 bases and J 4 bases, with 18 bases left between them. Germline CDR1 reads SGHAT; CDR2 reads FQNNGV. The CDR3 contains 15 residues. It was with a sample-barcoded 5' primer and a J-beta primer mix that a second PCR of roughly 7 to 12 cycles was run. Via MiXCR, TCRdb re-called the 5' RACE reads, giving one row per CDR3 protein. The sample includes approximately 940,000 distinct CDR3 sequences, roughly 50% of them seen just once. This chain uses TRBV11-2 with TRBJ1-1; D gene unclear. Sequencing input: blood. The TCR comes from a man aged 30-40 years in good health. CDR3 nucleotides: TGTGCCAGCAGTCTCGGTCCCCATCGGAGCACTGAAGCTTTCTTT. Translation gives CASSLGPHRSTEAFF.